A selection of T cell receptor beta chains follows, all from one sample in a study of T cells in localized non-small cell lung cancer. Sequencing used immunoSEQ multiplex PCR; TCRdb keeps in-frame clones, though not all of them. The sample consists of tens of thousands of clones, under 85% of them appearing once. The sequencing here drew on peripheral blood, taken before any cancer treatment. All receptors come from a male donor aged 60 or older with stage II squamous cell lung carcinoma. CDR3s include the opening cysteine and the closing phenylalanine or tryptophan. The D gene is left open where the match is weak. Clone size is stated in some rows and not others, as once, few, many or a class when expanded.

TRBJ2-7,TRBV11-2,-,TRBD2,TGTGCCAGCAGCCCCCCGACTAGCCAAAAACTCGAGCAGTACTTC,CASSPPTSQKLEQYF
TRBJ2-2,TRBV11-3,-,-,TGTGCCAGCAGCTTCAGGGTTGGCGGGGAGCTGTTTTTT,CASSFRVGGELFF
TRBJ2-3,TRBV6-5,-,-,TGTGCCAGCAGTTACTCGATGGATACGCAGTATTTT,CASSYSMDTQYF
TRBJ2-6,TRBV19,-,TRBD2,TGTGCCAGTAAATCTTGGGGGGGACCGAGGGGCTCTGGGGCCAACGTCCTGACTTTC,CASKSWGGPRGSGANVLTF
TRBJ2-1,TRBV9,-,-,TGTGCCAGCAGCGTCCCCACGCGTGACAATGAGCAGTTCTTC,CASSVPTRDNEQFF
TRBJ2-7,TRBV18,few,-,TGTGCCAGCTCACCACACCCAGGCCCCTACGAGCAGTACTTC,CASSPHPGPYEQYF
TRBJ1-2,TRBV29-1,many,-,TGCAGCGTTGAAGTCGTTGGCTACACCTTC,CSVEVVGYTF
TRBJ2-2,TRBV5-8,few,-,TGTGCCAGCAGCCCCCGCTACGGCCGCACCGGGGAGCTGTTTTTT,CASSPRYGRTGELFF
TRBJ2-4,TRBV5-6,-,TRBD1,TGTGCCAGCAGCGTACACGGGACAGGGTTAAACATTCAGTACTTC,CASSVHGTGLNIQYF
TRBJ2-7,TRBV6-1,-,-,TGTGCCAGCAGGCCCTGGGGGACCTCCTACGAGCAGTACTTC,CASRPWGTSYEQYF
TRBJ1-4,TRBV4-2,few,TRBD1,TGTGCCAGCAGCCAAGGGACAGGGGAAGCAACTAATGAAAAACTGTTTTTT,CASSQGTGEATNEKLFF
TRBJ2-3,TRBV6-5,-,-,TGTGCCAGCCGTACGGGGGCAGATACGCAGTATTTT,CASRTGADTQYF
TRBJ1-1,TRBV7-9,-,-,TGTGCCAGCAGCTTAGTGGCCGGATGGAACACTGAAGCTTTCTTT,CASSLVAGWNTEAFF
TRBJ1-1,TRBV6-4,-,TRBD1,TGTGCCAGCAGTGACTACAGGGGTGAAGCTTTCTTT,CASSDYRGEAFF
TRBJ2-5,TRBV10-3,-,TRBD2,TGTGCCATCAGTGAGTCAACTCCGGTGCTAGCGGGGCAAGAGACCCAGTACTTC,CAISESTPVLAGQETQYF
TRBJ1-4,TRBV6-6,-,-,TGTGCCAGCAGTTACGGGGGTACTAATGAAAAACTGTTTTTT,CASSYGGTNEKLFF
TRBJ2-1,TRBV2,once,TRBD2,TGTGCCAGCAGTTCAGAGCGGGGAGTATACGATGAGCAGTTCTTC,CASSSERGVYDEQFF
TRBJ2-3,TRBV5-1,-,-,TGCGCCAGCAGCTTGGACTTATTCACAGATACGCAGTATTTT,CASSLDLFTDTQYF
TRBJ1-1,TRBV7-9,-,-,TGTGCCAGCAGCCCGGATTCGATGAACACTGAAGCTTTCTTT,CASSPDSMNTEAFF
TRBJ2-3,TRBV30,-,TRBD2,TGTGCCTGGACCCCCCCGGGGGGACGTAAACGATATACGCAGTATTTT,CAWTPPGGRKRYTQYF
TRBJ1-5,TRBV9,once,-,TGTGCCAGCAGCGTAAAGGGTGGAAGCAATCAGCCCCAGCATTTT,CASSVKGGSNQPQHF
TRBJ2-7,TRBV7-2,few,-,TGTGCCAGCAGCTTAGTCAACGAGCAGTACTTC,CASSLVNEQYF
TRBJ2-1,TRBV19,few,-,TGTGCCAGTAGTCCGACAGGAGGGGGATACAATGAGCAGTTCTTC,CASSPTGGGYNEQFF
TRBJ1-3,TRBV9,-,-,TGTGCCAGCAGCGCCACAGGGCTTGGAAACACCATATATTTT,CASSATGLGNTIYF
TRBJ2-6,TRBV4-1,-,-,TGCGCCAGCAGCCAAGGGGTCGGGGGGCTCTCTGGGGCCAACGTCCTGACTTTC,CASSQGVGGLSGANVLTF
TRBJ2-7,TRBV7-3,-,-,TGTGCCAGCAGCTTAGTCTCAGGGGCGCAAAACGAGCAGTACTTC,CASSLVSGAQNEQYF
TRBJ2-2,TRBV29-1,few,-,TGCAGCGTTCAGGGAGTCGGGGAGCTGTTTTTT,CSVQGVGELFF
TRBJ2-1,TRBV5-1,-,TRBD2,TGCGCCAGCAGCTTGGGAGGCGGGAGGGCCTCCAATGAGCAGTTCTTC,CASSLGGGRASNEQFF